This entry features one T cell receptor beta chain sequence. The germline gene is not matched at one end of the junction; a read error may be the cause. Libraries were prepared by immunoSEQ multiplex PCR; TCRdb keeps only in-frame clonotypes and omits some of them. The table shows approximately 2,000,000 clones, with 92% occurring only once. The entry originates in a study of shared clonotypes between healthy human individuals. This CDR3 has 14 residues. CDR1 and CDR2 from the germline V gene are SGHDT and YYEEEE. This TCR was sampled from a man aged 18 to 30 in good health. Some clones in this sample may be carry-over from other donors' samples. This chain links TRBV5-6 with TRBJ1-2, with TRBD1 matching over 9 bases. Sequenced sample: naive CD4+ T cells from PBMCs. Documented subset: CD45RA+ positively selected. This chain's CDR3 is CASTLGRTGVGYTF. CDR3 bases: TGTGCCAGCACCTTGGGCAGGACAGGGGTAGGCTACACCTTC.